Below are 27 T cell receptor beta chains sequenced from a single sample in a study of T cell repertoires in cytomegalovirus infection (dated by TCRdb to the late 2010s). The sequencing machine was an Illumina HiSeq 1500. TCRdb reprocessing: public reads trimmed at Q25 with fastp, clones called with MiXCR, in-frame beta chains kept. CDR3 protein duplicates are merged, each entry listing the most common genes and DNA. The sample contains 200,000 or so distinct CDR3 sequences, roughly 27% of them found a single time. Jointly, the top ten make up 31% of the sample. Sequencing was carried out using PBMCs. The receptor set was obtained from a human donor in good health (CMV status not recorded). Some clones in this sample may be carry-over from other donors' samples.

There are a few counts of this clonotype. V and J are TRBV11-2 and TRBJ1-1; 7 nucleotides line up with TRBD1. Germline V gene data show CDR1 as SGHAT and CDR2 as FQNNGV. V trimming: 3 bases; J trimming: 0 bases; junction bases outside the gene matches: 1. The CDR3 extends over 14 amino acids. CDR3 nucleotides: TGTGCCAGCAGCTTCCAGGGGGTGAACACTGAAGCTTTCTTT. This gives the protein CASSFQGVNTEAFF.

This clonotype was detected only a few times. The genes are TRBV29-1 and TRBJ2-5; D unresolved. This CDR3 is 12 amino acids long. The V end was cut by 3 bases, the J end by 3 bases, with 8 bases between. CDR1 and CDR2 (germline): SQVTM, ANQGSEA. DNA of the CDR3: TGCAGCGTTGAGCAGTTAGAAGAGACCCAGTACTTC. This translates into CSVEQLEETQYF.

This clonotype was recorded a few times. The chain carries TRBV6-5 and TRBJ1-6; no clear D gene. Trimming took off 2 bases at V and 11 bases at J, with 13 bases between the two ends. Germline V gives CDR1 MNHEY, CDR2 SVGAGI. The CDR3 contains 14 residues. CDR3 in amino acids: CASSYGEGQAPLHF. The CDR3 DNA follows: TGTGCCAGCAGTTACGGGGAAGGGCAGGCACCCCTCCACTTT.

This clonotype was counted between two and nine times. This chain connects TRBV7-9 to TRBJ1-1; D possibly corresponds to TRBD1 (5 bases). V was trimmed by 1 base and J by 4 bases, leaving 10 bases between them. This CDR3 has 14 amino acids. The germline gives CDR1 SEHNR, CDR2 FQNEAQ (reference sequence). Here the CDR3 DNA reads TGTGCCAGCAGCTTAGATCAGGGTAGCACTGAAGCTTTCTTT. This gives the protein CASSLDQGSTEAFF.

This clonotype was observed a few times. The chain uses TRBV13 and TRBJ1-1; D is undetermined. Germline assignment: CDR1 PRHDT and CDR2 FYEKMQ (reference sequence). Trimming left V 5 bases short and J 0 bases short, with 10 bases between. CDR3 length equals 14 residues. CDR3 nucleotides: TGTGCCAGCAGCGAACCCGGGATGAACACTGAAGCTTTCTTT. Residues: CASSEPGMNTEAFF.

The V gene is TRBV29-1, the J gene TRBJ1-3; D is undetermined. V was shortened by 4 bases and J by 3 bases, with 13 bases between the two germline ends. The CDR3 totals 14 residues. Germline-derived CDR1 and CDR2 are SQVTM and ANQGSEA. CDR3 bases: TGCAGCGTTGGGCCCTCGGGGAATGGAAACACCATATATTTT. Protein: CSVGPSGNGNTIYF.

The V gene is TRBV2, the J gene TRBJ1-5; D call uncertain. V was cut by 2 bases and J by 11 bases, with 10 bases left in between. This CDR3 is built from 12 residues. Germline V gives CDR1 SNHLY, CDR2 FYNNEI. CDR3 DNA sequence: TGTGCCAGCAGTGAATATGCCGTGTCCCAGCATTTT. This gives the protein CASSEYAVSQHF.

The CDR3 protein is CASSERVAGTDTQYF. The DNA for the CDR3 is TGTGCCAGCAGTGAACGGGTAGCGGGCACAGATACGCAGTATTTT. The rearrangement joins TRBV2 to TRBJ2-3; D perhaps matches TRBD2 (6 bases). With 2 bases removed from V and 1 base from J, the gap between germline ends came to 10 bases. This CDR3 contains 15 residues. The germline gives CDR1 SNHLY, CDR2 FYNNEI.

This clonotype was counted between two and nine times. The chain uses TRBV7-6 and TRBJ2-7; 13 nucleotides agree with TRBD2. This CDR3 comprises 15 residues. Trimming at V came to 4 bases and at J to 4 bases, leaving 4 bases not matched to a gene. Germline values: CDR1 SGHVS, CDR2 FNYEAQ. The CDR3 nucleotides read TGTGCCAGCAGCTCGGGGACTAGCGGGGAATACGAGCAGTACTTC. Protein sequence: CASSSGTSGEYEQYF. Together with reference TRBV7-6 and TRBJ2-7, the CDR3 gives the full variable domain: GAGVSQSPRYKVTKRGQDVALRCDPISGHVSLYWYRQALGQGPEFLTYFNYEAQQDKSGLPNDRFSAERPEGSISTLTIQRTEQRDSAMYRCASSSGTSGEYEQYFGPGTRLTVT.

This clonotype was counted only a few times. This rearrangement joins TRBV2 to TRBJ1-1; D unresolved. Germline lookup yields CDR1 SNHLY and CDR2 FYNNEI. CDR3 size: 13 residues. The V end lost 3 bases, the J end lost 1 base, and 6 bases lay between the germline ends. The CDR3 nucleotides read TGTGCCAGCAGTGATGTTCAGAACACTGAAGCTTTCTTT. Translation gives CASSDVQNTEAFF. Together with reference TRBV2 and TRBJ1-1, the CDR3 gives the full variable domain: EPEVTQTPSHQVTQMGQEVILRCVPISNHLYFYWYRQILGQKVEFLVSFYNNEISEKSEIFDDQFSVERPDGSNFTLKIRSTKLEDSAMYFCASSDVQNTEAFFGQGTRLTVV.

In this sample, this clonotype turned up a few times. The chain joins TRBV9 to TRBJ2-3; D is ambiguous. Trimming shortened V by 2 bases and J by 3 bases, and 10 bases separated the two germline ends. Germline V CDR1 and CDR2: SGDLS, YYNGEE. This CDR3 comprises 14 residues. In DNA form, the CDR3 reads TGTGCCAGCAGCGTTGCGCTGGGGACAGATACGCAGTATTTT. This encodes CASSVALGTDTQYF.

Worth noting for this clonotype: One junction end disagrees with the germline gene, perhaps due to a read error. This chain links TRBV19 with TRBJ2-4, with 7 bases matching TRBD1. The length of the CDR3 is 17 residues. The germline CDR1 and CDR2 sequences are LNHDA and SQIVND (reference sequence). Here the CDR3 reads CASSSLDRLGAKNIHYF. The CDR3 DNA sequence: TGTGCCAGTAGTTCATTGGACAGGTTGGGCGCCAAAAACATTCATTACTTC. The whole variable domain, filled in from reference TRBV19 and TRBJ2-4, reads DGGITQSPKYLFRKEGQNVTLSCEQNLNHDAMYWYRQDPGQGLRLIYYSQIVNDFQKGDIAEGYSVSREKKESFPLTVTSAQKNPTAFYLCASSSLDRLGAKNIHYFGAGTRLSVL.

The CDR3 nucleotides are TGCAGCGTTGATTTGCGGGGGCAAGGTTTCTACGAGCAGTACTTC. Amino acids: CSVDLRGQGFYEQYF. The chain uses TRBV29-1 and TRBJ2-7, with D maybe TRBD2 (7 bases). V lost 3 bases to trimming and J lost 3 bases, with 18 bases between them. The CDR3 consists of 15 residues. Germline CDR1 and CDR2: SQVTM and ANQGSEA.

The chain joins TRBV20-1 to TRBJ1-1; D remains unclear. Germline V gene lookup returns CDR1 DFQATT and CDR2 SNEGSKA (reference sequence). The V end was cut by 4 bases, the J end by 9 bases, with 12 bases between. The CDR3 has 11 residues. The chain's CDR3 is CSATTSSKAFF. The DNA for the CDR3 is TGCAGTGCTACGACATCCAGCAAAGCTTTCTTT.

The genes are TRBV15 and TRBJ1-2; 7 bases are shared with TRBD1. CDR3 length: 16 residues. With V trimmed by 3 bases and J by 8 bases, 15 bases remained unmatched. Germline V gene sequence: CDR1 LNHNV, CDR2 YYDKDF (reference sequence). The CDR3 nucleotides read TGTGCCACCAGCAGGGAGACAGGGTGGTCATCCAGCGGCTACACCTTC. As protein: CATSRETGWSSSGYTF.

The chain combines TRBV5-4 with TRBJ2-2; D gene uncertain. The CDR3 covers 17 residues. The V end lost 3 bases, the J end lost 0 bases, and 15 bases lay between the germline ends. CDR1 SGHNT and CDR2 YYREEE come from the germline V gene (reference sequence). CDR3 region: CASSSDAGRSNTGELFF. Here the CDR3 DNA reads TGTGCCAGCAGCTCCGATGCTGGAAGATCGAACACCGGGGAGCTGTTTTTT.

This clonotype was detected only a few times. The chain employs TRBV5-1 and TRBJ2-5; tentatively, D is TRBD1 or TRBD2 (5 bases each). The CDR3 covers 14 residues. Germline V gene data show CDR1 as SGHRS and CDR2 as YFSETQ. Trimming removed 1 base from V and 4 bases from J, with 11 bases in between. CDR3 sequence: CASSLIWGRETQYF. CDR3 coding DNA: TGCGCCAGCAGCTTGATTTGGGGGAGAGAGACCCAGTACTTC.

The chain links TRBV6-5 to TRBJ1-2; tentatively, D is TRBD1 (5 bases). Trimming cost V 0 bases and J 2 bases, with 7 bases left between them. From germline, CDR1 is MNHEY and CDR2 SVGAGI. The CDR3 totals 14 residues. CDR3 amino acids: CASSYSGDNYGYTF. The CDR3 nucleotides read TGTGCCAGCAGTTACTCGGGGGACAACTATGGCTACACCTTC.

This clonotype has a count of ten or more. The gene calls are TRBV7-2 and TRBJ1-2; D is unclear. There are 17 residues in the CDR3. V lost 1 base, J lost 6 bases, and 21 bases lay in between. Germline assignment: CDR1 SGHTA and CDR2 FQGNSA. The CDR3: CASSLEMADGEADGYTF. The CDR3 bases are TGTGCCAGCAGCTTAGAGATGGCGGATGGGGAGGCCGATGGCTACACCTTC.

This clonotype was seen repeatedly, ten times or more. The V call is TRBV11-2, the J call TRBJ1-2; D remains unclear. The V gene's germline CDR1 is SGHAT and CDR2 FQNNGV. This CDR3 is 14 amino acids long. Trimming took off 0 bases at V and 8 bases at J, with 13 bases between the two ends. CDR3: CASSLDWSGYGYTF. CDR3 in DNA: TGTGCCAGCAGCTTAGACTGGTCAGGTTACGGCTACACCTTC.

This clonotype was detected only a few times. V usage is TRBV29-1 and J usage is TRBJ1-3; D not resolved. V lost 7 bases and J 0 bases, leaving 10 bases between the germline ends. The CDR3 loop spans 13 amino acids. Germline lookup yields CDR1 SQVTM and CDR2 ANQGSEA. The CDR3 DNA sequence: TGCAGCGCCACTTTCAGCTCTGGAAACACCATATATTTT. It specifies CSATFSSGNTIYF. Full variable domain (rest looked up from reference TRBV29-1 and TRBJ1-3): SAVISQKPSRDICQRGTSLTIQCQVDSQVTMMFWYRQQPGQSLTLIATANQGSEATYESGFVIDKFPISRPNLTFSTLTVSNMSPEDSSIYLCSATFSSGNTIYFGEGSWLTVV.

The genes are TRBV29-1 and TRBJ1-1, with D possibly matching TRBD1 (5 bases). V lost 3 bases and J 0 bases, leaving 14 bases between the germline ends. The CDR3 loop spans 15 amino acids. CDR1 SQVTM and CDR2 ANQGSEA come from the germline V gene. DNA of the CDR3: TGCAGCGTTGAGGGAGGAGTAGGGGTGAACACTGAAGCTTTCTTT. Its protein is CSVEGGVGVNTEAFF.

The gene calls are TRBV18 and TRBJ2-7; D perhaps matches TRBD1 (6 bases). Germline CDR1 is KGHSH and CDR2 is LQKENI. V lost 6 bases and J lost 5, with 11 bases in between. The CDR3 loop spans 12 amino acids. CDR3 residues: CASSFSGDEQYF. The CDR3 DNA reads TGTGCCAGCTCCTTCTCAGGGGACGAGCAGTACTTC.

This clonotype was recorded many times. The CDR3 nucleotides read TGTGCCAGCAGCCTCGGGACGGAAAATCAGCCCCAGCATTTT. This encodes CASSLGTENQPQHF. The J gene is TRBJ1-5, the V gene TRBV7-2; a weak D match, TRBD1 (5 bases). Between the trimmed V and J ends, which lost 5 bases and 4 bases, there was a span of 12 bases. The CDR3 sequence is 14 residues long. CDR1 is SGHTA, CDR2 FQGNSA, per germline.

The chain is built from TRBV7-8 and TRBJ1-2; maybe TRBD1 (6 bases). In germline, CDR1 is SGHVS, CDR2 FQNEAQ. The CDR3 runs to 16 residues. V lost 4 bases and J lost 5, with 20 bases in between. The CDR3 sequence is CASSWGAPAPQYGYTF. The CDR3 nucleotides are TGTGCCAGCAGCTGGGGGGCGCCGGCCCCCCAATATGGCTACACCTTC. Full variable domain (rest looked up from reference TRBV7-8 and TRBJ1-2): GAGVSQSPRYKVAKRGQDVALRCDPISGHVSLFWYQQALGQGPEFLTYFQNEAQLDKSGLPSDRFFAERPEGSVSTLKIQRTQQEDSAVYLCASSWGAPAPQYGYTFGSGTRLTVV.

The chain has TRBV12-5 and TRBJ1-1; D remains unclear. Trimming removed 0 bases from V and 4 bases from J, with 6 bases in between. Looked up from germline, CDR1 is LGHNT and CDR2 is FRNRAP. The CDR3 extends over 13 amino acids. The CDR3 DNA reads as TGTGCTAGTGGTTTGGTACTGCGCACTGAAGCTTTCTTT. Its protein is CASGLVLRTEAFF.

In DNA, the CDR3 is TGTGCCAGCAGTAAGGTTAGGAACACTGAAGCTTTCTTT. Its protein product is CASSKVRNTEAFF. The chain carries TRBV12-3 or TRBV12-4 and TRBJ1-1; D is unclear. The germline V and J ends were trimmed by 5 bases and 1 base, with 8 bases remaining between them. CDR3 length equals 13 residues.